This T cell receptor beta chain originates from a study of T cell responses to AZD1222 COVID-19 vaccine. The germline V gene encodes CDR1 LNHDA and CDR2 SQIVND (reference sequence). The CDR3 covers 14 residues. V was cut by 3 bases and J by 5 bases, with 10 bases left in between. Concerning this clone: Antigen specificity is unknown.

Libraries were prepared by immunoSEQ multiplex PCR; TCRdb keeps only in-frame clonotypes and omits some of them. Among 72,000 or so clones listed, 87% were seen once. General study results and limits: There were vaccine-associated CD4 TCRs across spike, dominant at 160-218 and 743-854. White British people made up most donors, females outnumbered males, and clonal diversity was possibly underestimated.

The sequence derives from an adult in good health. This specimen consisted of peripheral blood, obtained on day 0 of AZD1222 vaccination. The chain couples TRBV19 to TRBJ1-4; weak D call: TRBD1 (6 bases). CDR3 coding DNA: TGTGCCAGTAGTATTGGACAGCAAAATGAAAAACTGTTTTTT. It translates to CASSIGQQNEKLFF.